A single sample is the source of the 17 T cell receptor beta chains below, sequenced in a study of T cell repertoires in cytomegalovirus infection. TCRdb used MiXCR to reprocess the reads, holding one entry per CDR3 protein. This table has around 800,000 distinct CDR3 sequences, roughly 33% appearing once. The antigens for these receptors are not known. The sequencing used cultured CD8+ T cells from PBMCs, collected from culture after CMV antigen stimulation. The receptors come from a human donor in good health (CMV status not recorded). Some clones in this sample may be carry-over from other donors' samples.

V gene TRBV13 combines with J gene TRBJ2-3; 10 bases are shared with TRBD2. V was clipped by 4 bases and J by 4 bases; unmatched bases: 5. CDR3 size: 15 residues. CDR1 and CDR2 (germline): PRHDT, FYEKMQ (reference sequence). Written as DNA, the CDR3 is TGTGCCAGCAGCTCCCAGCGGGGGGGCCCAGATACGCAGTATTTT. It specifies CASSSQRGGPDTQYF.

The table lists this clonotype with a few counts. The chain has TRBV10-3 and TRBJ1-3; 8 positions match TRBD1. Germline loops: CDR1 ENHRY, CDR2 SYGVKD. The ends lost 7 bases at V and 2 bases at J; junction bases unmatched: 7. This CDR3 has 15 residues. CDR3 sequence reads: CAIKVSQGAGNTIYF. The DNA for the CDR3 is TGTGCCATCAAGGTTTCACAGGGGGCTGGAAACACCATATATTTT.

This sequence joins TRBV2 and TRBJ1-2, with D uncertain. The CDR3 is 12 residues long. V lost 11 bases and J lost 4, with 14 bases in between. Germline V gives CDR1 SNHLY, CDR2 FYNNEI. This CDR3 reads CASRGSIYGYTF. CDR3 coding DNA: TGTGCCTCTCGGGGTAGTATCTATGGCTACACCTTC.

The chain links TRBV6-2 or TRBV6-3 to TRBJ2-5; 16 bases are a match to TRBD2. V gave up 4 bases and J gave up 2 bases; unmatched junction bases: 10. CDR1 and CDR2 (germline): MNHEY, SVGEGT. This CDR3 spans 19 amino acids. The CDR3 here is CASSFPGLAGGPEQETQYF. The CDR3 DNA sequence: TGTGCCAGCAGTTTTCCGGGACTAGCGGGGGGGCCGGAGCAAGAGACCCAGTACTTC.

The chain links TRBV7-6 to TRBJ1-5, with D unclear. Germline CDR1 is SGHVS and CDR2 is FNYEAQ. The CDR3 consists of 16 residues. Trimming took off 3 bases at V and 0 bases at J, with 12 bases between the two ends. CDR3 sequence reads: CASSFYADHSNQPQHF. Here the CDR3 DNA reads TGTGCCAGCAGCTTCTACGCAGACCATAGCAATCAGCCCCAGCATTTT.

This clonotype was seen ten or more times. This chain joins TRBV7-2 and TRBJ1-1; D unclear. Trimming shortened V by 1 base and J by 5 bases, and 11 bases separated the two germline ends. Germline lookup yields CDR1 SGHTA and CDR2 FQGNSA. There are 14 residues in the CDR3. The CDR3 DNA sequence: TGTGCCAGCAGCTTAGGGGCGCGGACGACTGAAGCTTTCTTT. It specifies CASSLGARTTEAFF.

The table lists this clonotype with many counts. This chain links TRBV7-6 with TRBJ1-1, with D unresolved. Between the trimmed V and J ends, which lost 1 base and 4 bases, there was a span of 19 bases. This CDR3 is built from 17 residues. The germline CDR1 and CDR2 sequences are SGHVS and FNYEAQ. CDR3: CASSLGLFQAEGTEAFF. The CDR3 bases are TGTGCCAGCAGCTTAGGGTTGTTCCAGGCGGAAGGCACTGAAGCTTTCTTT.

The V call is TRBV2, the J call TRBJ1-1; D call uncertain. Germline CDR1 is SNHLY and CDR2 is FYNNEI. V gave up 2 bases and J gave up 4 bases, with 8 bases separating them. The CDR3 runs 13 residues. CDR3: CASSEYPATEAFF. The DNA for the CDR3 is TGTGCCAGCAGTGAATACCCTGCCACTGAAGCTTTCTTT.

The chain links TRBV19 to TRBJ1-1; 9 nucleotides line up with TRBD1. The V and J ends lost 5 bases and 0 bases, in that order; junction bases with no gene match: 4. Germline loops: CDR1 LNHDA, CDR2 SQIVND (reference sequence). CDR3 length equals 15 residues. As DNA, the CDR3 is TGTGCCAGTAGTCCCCGGACAGGGGTGAACACTGAAGCTTTCTTT. This gives the protein CASSPRTGVNTEAFF.

The V call is TRBV9, the J call TRBJ1-1; 7 bases align to TRBD1. Germline V gene lookup returns CDR1 SGDLS and CDR2 YYNGEE. V was pared by 4 bases and J by 4 bases, with 7 bases of the junction left unmatched. The CDR3 consists of 14 residues. CDR3 sequence (DNA): TGTGCCAGCAGCTGGGTTTCAGGGGGCACTGAAGCTTTCTTT. Amino acid sequence: CASSWVSGGTEAFF.

This clonotype appeared a few times. The V call is TRBV5-6, the J call TRBJ2-1; no definite D call. The V gene lost 4 bases and the J gene lost 8 bases, with 10 bases spanning the gap. This CDR3 region has 12 residues. CDR1 SGHDT and CDR2 YYEEEE come from the germline V gene. The CDR3, as DNA: TGTGCCAGCAGCCCAGACTGGGATGAGCAGTTCTTC. Translation gives CASSPDWDEQFF.

This clonotype showed up many times. This rearrangement joins TRBV10-2 to TRBJ1-5; D uncertain. V was cut by 6 bases and J by 4 bases, with 7 bases left in between. Germline CDR1 reads WSHSY; CDR2 reads SAAADI. CDR3 length equals 12 residues. The CDR3 DNA sequence: TGCGCCAGCAGATCGGGGAATCAGCCCCAGCATTTT. As protein: CASRSGNQPQHF.

This clonotype was detected only a few times. CDR3 sequence reads: CASSQDGLAADTQYF. DNA for the CDR3: TGCGCCAGCAGCCAAGATGGGCTAGCGGCAGATACGCAGTATTTT. The V and J genes are TRBV4-3 and TRBJ2-3; 7 nucleotides match TRBD2. J was trimmed by 4 bases and V by 0 bases; bases with no gene match: 4. The CDR3 is 15 amino acids. CDR1 is LGHNA, CDR2 YSLEER, per germline.

This clonotype has a count of ten or more. The CDR3 coding sequence is TGTGCCAGCAGCTATAAGAACACTGAAGCTTTCTTT. Protein sequence: CASSYKNTEAFF. V is TRBV7-2 and J is TRBJ1-1; D is undetermined. CDR1 and CDR2 (germline): SGHTA, FQGNSA. The CDR3 runs 12 residues. Between the trimmed V and J ends, which lost 4 bases and 1 base, there was a span of 4 bases.

In its sample, this clonotype was seen once. Possible read error: a much larger clone is one base away. No conserved phenylalanine or tryptophan is present at the end of the CDR3, so a read error is the likely explanation. V gene TRBV7-1 combines with J gene TRBJ2-3; D is undetermined. TRBV7-1 is known as an ORF, though its function is uncertain. This CDR3 spans 15 amino acids. V was pared by 3 bases and J by 0 bases, with 10 bases between. DNA of the CDR3: TGTGCCAGCAGCTCTGACGGAGCTAGCACAGATACGCAGTATTCT. This codes for CASSSDGASTDTQYS.

The CDR3 DNA sequence: TGCAGTGCTAGAGAGTGGCAGAAACCCTCTGGGGCCAACGTCCTGACTTTC. Its translation is CSAREWQKPSGANVLTF. The V call is TRBV20-1, the J call TRBJ2-6; D is ambiguous. V was cut by 0 bases and J by 0 bases, with 12 bases left in between. CDR1 and CDR2 (germline): DFQATT, SNEGSKA (reference sequence). This CDR3 has 17 amino acids.

This chain uses TRBV6-2 or TRBV6-3 with TRBJ2-6, with D perhaps matching TRBD1 (6 bases). Germline V gene data show CDR1 as MNHEY and CDR2 as SVGEGT. This CDR3 region has 18 residues. Trimming took 8 bases from V and 4 from J, leaving 24 bases between them. CDR3 region: CASEGPGHGLRGANVLTF. DNA for the CDR3: TGTGCCAGCGAAGGACCGGGACATGGGCTTAGAGGGGCCAACGTCCTGACTTTC.